This section outlines one TCR beta chain sequence together with its context. Repertoires were generated with immunoSEQ multiplex PCR, while TCRdb's copy carries only in-frame clones and drops some. The sample shows approximately 48,000 clones, around 77% of them seen only once. This sample is part of a study of OX40 agonist ivuxolimab in advanced cancers. This receptor was obtained from an adult with an advanced solid tumor such as melanoma, head and neck, liver or kidney cancer. The source material was CD4+ or CD8+ T cells sorted from blood, sampled in a trial of the OX40 agonist ivuxolimab.

This CDR3 is CASSQELQGTTYEQYF. In DNA form, the CDR3 reads TGCGCCAGCAGCCAAGAACTCCAGGGGACAACCTACGAGCAGTACTTC. The chain uses TRBV4-1 and TRBJ2-7, with a weak D call TRBD1 (6 bases). The CDR3 has 16 amino acids. Germline lookup yields CDR1 MGHRA and CDR2 YSYEKL. V was clipped by 0 bases and J by 2 bases, with 14 bases between them.